This note documents a single T cell receptor (beta chain) sequence. V dropped 3 bases and J dropped 10 bases, with 20 bases sitting between them. The CDR3 consists of 14 residues. The germline V gene has CDR1 SGDLS and CDR2 YYNGEE. The data were taken from a study of technical replicates of blood from several donors. Profiled with immunoSEQ multiplex PCR; TCRdb holds only in-frame clones, not every one. The sample consists of approximately 81,000 clones, just over 95% of them appearing once. The chain has TRBV9 and TRBJ2-7; maybe TRBD2 (6 bases). The sample consisted of T cells isolated from PBMCs. This TCR came from a human donor in good health. CDR3 loop: CASSADTDGGDQYF. In DNA form, the CDR3 reads TGTGCCAGCAGCGCCGATACGGACGGCGGGGATCAGTACTTC.